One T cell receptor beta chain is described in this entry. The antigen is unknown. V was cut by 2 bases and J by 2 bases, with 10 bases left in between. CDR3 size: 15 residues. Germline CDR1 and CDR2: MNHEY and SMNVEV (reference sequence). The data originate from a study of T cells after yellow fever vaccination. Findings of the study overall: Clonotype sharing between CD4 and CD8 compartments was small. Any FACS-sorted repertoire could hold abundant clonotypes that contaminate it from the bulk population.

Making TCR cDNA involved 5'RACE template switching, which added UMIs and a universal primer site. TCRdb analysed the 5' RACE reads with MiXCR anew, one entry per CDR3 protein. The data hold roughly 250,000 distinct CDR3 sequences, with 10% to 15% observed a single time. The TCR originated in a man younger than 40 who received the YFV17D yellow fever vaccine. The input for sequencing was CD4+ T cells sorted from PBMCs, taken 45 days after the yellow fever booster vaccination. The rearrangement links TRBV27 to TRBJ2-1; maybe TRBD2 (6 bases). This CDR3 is CASSLGGFAYNEQFF. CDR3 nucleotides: TGTGCCAGCAGTTTAGGAGGGTTTGCCTACAATGAGCAGTTCTTC.